The sequence of this T cell receptor beta chain was determined in a study of T cells in localized non-small cell lung cancer. After removal of 1 base from V and 9 bases from J, the junction contained 9 bases not matched to a gene. This CDR3 contains 16 residues. CDR1 and CDR2 from the germline V gene are MGHRA and YSYEKL. This clone was found a few times. Libraries were prepared by immunoSEQ multiplex PCR; TCRdb keeps only in-frame clonotypes and omits some of them. The sample records about 19,000 clones, 75% to 95% being singletons. The TCR originated in a male donor aged 60 or over with stage I squamous cell lung carcinoma. The chain couples TRBV4-1 to TRBJ2-1, with TRBD2 matching over 10 bases. The sample here was peripheral blood, taken before any cancer treatment. CDR3 amino acids: CASSQGRASGSGEQFF. DNA for the CDR3: TGCGCCAGCAGCCAAGGGAGGGCTAGCGGGAGTGGTGAGCAGTTCTTC.